This paragraph reports one TCR beta chain. This table comes from immunoSEQ multiplex PCR, and its TCRdb copy is limited to in-frame clones, with some not included. The sample has roughly 150,000 clones; nearly 95% are singletons. The data stem from a study of control samples from healthy donors and cancer patients. The germline V gene has CDR1 SEHNR and CDR2 FQNEAQ (reference sequence). The V end lost 0 bases, the J end lost 7 bases, and 16 bases lay between the germline ends. The CDR3 consists of 16 residues. V usage is TRBV7-9 and J usage is TRBJ1-3, with D possibly matching TRBD1 (6 bases). The sequencing input was blood. The TCR was taken from a man aged 45 to 65 in good health. The CDR3 protein is CASSLAWTAPHNTIYF. In DNA, the CDR3 is TGTGCCAGCAGCTTAGCGTGGACAGCTCCTCACAACACCATATATTTT. Looking up the rest from reference TRBV7-9 and TRBJ1-3 gives the full variable domain: DTGVSQNPRHKITKRGQNVTFRCDPISEHNRLYWYRQTLGQGPEFLTYFQNEAQLEKSRLLSDRFSAERPKGSFSTLEIQRTEQGDSAMYLCASSLAWTAPHNTIYFGEGSWLTVV.